The source of this T cell receptor beta chain is a study of shared clonotypes between healthy human individuals. Study context: The cohort comprised a couple of women and a few men. Their ages spanned 18 to 49 years.

Libraries were prepared by immunoSEQ multiplex PCR; TCRdb keeps only in-frame clonotypes and omits some of them. This table holds fewer than 650,000 clones, 75% to 85% found once. Per the germline V gene, CDR1 is SQVTM and CDR2 is ANQGSEA. The CDR3 consists of 12 residues. V lost 3 bases and J lost 10, with 15 bases in between. This chain connects TRBV29-1 to TRBJ1-1; no reliable D call. The receptor's source is a woman between 40 and 50 years old in good health. Some clones in this sample may be carry-over from other donors' samples. The material sequenced was PBMCs. In DNA, the CDR3 is TGCAGCGTTGATGGCGAAGGCACGGGAGCTTTCTTT. Residues: CSVDGEGTGAFF.